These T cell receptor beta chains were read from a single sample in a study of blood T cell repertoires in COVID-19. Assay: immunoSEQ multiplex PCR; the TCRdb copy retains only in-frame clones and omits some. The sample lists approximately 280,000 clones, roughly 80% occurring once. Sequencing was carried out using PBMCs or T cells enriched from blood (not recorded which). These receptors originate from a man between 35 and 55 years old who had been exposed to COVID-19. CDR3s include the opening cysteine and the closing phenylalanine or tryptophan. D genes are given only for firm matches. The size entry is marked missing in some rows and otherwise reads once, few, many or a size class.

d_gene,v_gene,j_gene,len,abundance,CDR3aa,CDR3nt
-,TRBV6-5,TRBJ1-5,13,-,CASRKQGFQPQHF,TGTGCCAGCAGAAAACAGGGTTTTCAGCCCCAGCATTTT
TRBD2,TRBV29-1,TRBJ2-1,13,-,CSVRTSGRIEQFF,TGCAGCGTTAGGACTAGCGGGAGGATTGAGCAGTTCTTC
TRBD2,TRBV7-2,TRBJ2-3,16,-,CASSSNLAGLRDTQYF,TGTGCCAGCAGCTCAAATCTAGCGGGGCTAAGGGATACGCAGTATTTT
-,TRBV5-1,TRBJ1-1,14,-,CASSFIGVGTEAFF,TGCGCCAGCAGTTTTATAGGGGTGGGGACTGAAGCTTTCTTT
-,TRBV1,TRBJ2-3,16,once,CTSIIATSGITDTQYF,TGCACCAGCATCATCGCGACTAGCGGGATCACAGATACGCAGTATTTT
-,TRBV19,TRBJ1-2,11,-,CATGGGGGYTF,TGTGCCACCGGGGGGGGAGGAGGCTACACCTTC
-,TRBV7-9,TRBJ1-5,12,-,CASSSRWQPQHF,TGTGCCAGCAGCTCGCGGTGGCAGCCCCAGCATTTT
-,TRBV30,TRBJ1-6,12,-,CARGRRNSPLHF,TGTGCCAGGGGACGCAGAAATTCACCCCTCCACTTT
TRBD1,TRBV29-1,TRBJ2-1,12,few,CSWTGNYNEQFF,TGCAGCTGGACAGGGAACTACAATGAGCAGTTCTTC
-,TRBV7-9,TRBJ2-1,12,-,CASTTRPREQFF,TGTGCCAGCACGACCAGACCGCGGGAGCAGTTCTTC
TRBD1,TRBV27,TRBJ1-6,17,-,CASRVGTGFLGNSPLHF,TGTGCCAGCAGAGTCGGGACAGGTTTTTTGGGGAATTCACCCCTCCACTTT
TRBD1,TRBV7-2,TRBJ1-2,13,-,CASSLYRGDGYTF,TGTGCCAGCAGCTTATACAGGGGTGACGGCTACACCTTC
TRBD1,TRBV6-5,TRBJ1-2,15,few,CASSLTGGGAYGYTF,TGTGCCAGCAGCCTGACAGGGGGCGGTGCCTATGGCTACACCTTC
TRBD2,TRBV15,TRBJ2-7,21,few,CATSRDGGDVRRAGVSGEQYF,TGTGCCACCAGCAGAGATGGGGGGGACGTTCGACGAGCGGGAGTATCTGGCGAGCAGTACTTC
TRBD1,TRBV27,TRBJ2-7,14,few,CASSLHNRQGEEYF,TGTGCCAGCAGTTTACATAATAGACAGGGAGAAGAGTACTTC
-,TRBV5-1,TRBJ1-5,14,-,CASSWEGGNQPQHF,TGCGCCAGCAGCTGGGAGGGGGGCAATCAGCCCCAGCATTTT
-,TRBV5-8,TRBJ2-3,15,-,CASSPGLRTTDTQYF,TGTGCCAGCAGCCCCGGACTGCGAACCACAGATACGCAGTATTTT
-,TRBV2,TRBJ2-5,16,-,CASSEALRRSQETQYF,TGTGCCAGCAGTGAAGCGCTTAGACGGAGCCAAGAGACCCAGTACTTC
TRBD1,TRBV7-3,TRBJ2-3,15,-,CASSPQGVVSDTQYF,TGTGCCAGCAGCCCCCAGGGGGTTGTGTCAGATACGCAGTATTTT
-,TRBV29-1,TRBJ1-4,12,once,CSVEDRVGGLFF,TGCAGCGTTGAAGATCGCGTGGGGGGACTGTTTTTT
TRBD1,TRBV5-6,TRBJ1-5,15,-,CASSSTGTDNQPQHF,TGTGCCAGCAGTTCTACCGGGACAGATAATCAGCCCCAGCATTTT
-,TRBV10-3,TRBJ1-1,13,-,CAISDRATFEAFF,TGTGCCATCAGTGACAGGGCCACTTTCGAAGCTTTCTTT
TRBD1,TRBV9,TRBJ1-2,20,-,CASSASWGPGTGPAYYGYTF,TGTGCCAGCAGCGCCAGTTGGGGTCCCGGGACAGGGCCGGCCTATTATGGCTACACCTTC
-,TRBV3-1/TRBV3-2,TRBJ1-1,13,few,CASSQEGGPEAFF,TGTGCCAGCAGCCAAGAGGGCGGGCCTGAAGCTTTCTTT
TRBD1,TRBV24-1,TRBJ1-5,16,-,CATSDRDRDLYQPQHF,TGTGCCACCAGTGATAGGGACAGGGATCTCTATCAGCCCCAGCATTTT
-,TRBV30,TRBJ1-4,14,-,CACLRAPANEKLFF,TGTGCCTGCCTCAGGGCGCCGGCTAATGAAAAACTGTTTTTT
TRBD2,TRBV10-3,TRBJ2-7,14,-,CAISLVAGGPEQYF,TGTGCCATCAGTTTGGTAGCGGGAGGGCCTGAGCAGTACTTC
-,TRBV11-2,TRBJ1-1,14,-,CASSRPEKTVEAFF,TGTGCCAGCAGCAGACCCGAAAAGACAGTCGAAGCTTTCTTT
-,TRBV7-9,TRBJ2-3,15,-,CASSLAGTATDTQYF,TGTGCCAGCAGCTTAGCGGGGACTGCCACAGATACGCAGTATTTT
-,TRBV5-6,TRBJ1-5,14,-,CASSTGHVIQPQHF,TGTGCCAGCAGCACTGGACATGTAATCCAGCCCCAGCATTTT
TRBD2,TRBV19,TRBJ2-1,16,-,CASSTSGRRRSDEQFF,TGTGCCAGTAGTACTAGCGGGAGAAGGAGATCCGATGAGCAGTTCTTC
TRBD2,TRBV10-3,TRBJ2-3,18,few,CAISAASGRSGHTDTQYF,TGTGCCATCAGTGCGGCTAGCGGGAGGAGCGGCCACACAGATACGCAGTATTTT